These 13 T cell receptor beta chains came from one sample sequenced in a study of blood T cells in healthy people across ages. A J-beta primer mix and a sample-barcoded 5' primer were used in a second PCR of roughly 6 to 11 cycles. One entry per CDR3 protein, called by TCRdb with MiXCR from the 5' RACE reads. The sample contains 650,000 to 950,000 distinct CDR3 sequences, under 45% of which appear only once. The sample taken for sequencing was blood. These receptors all stem from a man aged 55-75 years in good health.

This sequence joins TRBV7-2 and TRBJ2-1; TRBD2 aligns across 9 bases. In germline, CDR1 is SGHTA, CDR2 FQGNSA. The CDR3 is made up of 16 amino acids. After removal of 1 base from V and 0 bases from J, the junction contained 1 base not matched to a gene. The CDR3 nucleotides are TGTGCCAGCAGCTTAGGTAGCGGGAGCTCCTACAATGAGCAGTTCTTC. Translation: CASSLGSGSSYNEQFF.

This clonotype has only one observation. This chain connects TRBV5-1 to TRBJ2-2, with TRBD1 matching 8 bases. Germline CDR1 SGHRS, CDR2 YFSETQ. CDR3 length: 16 residues. V was clipped by 0 bases and J by 10 bases; unmatched bases: 11. In DNA form, the CDR3 reads TGCGCCAGCAGCTTGGTGGGGACAGGTATTCAGAAGGAGCTGTTTTTT. As protein: CASSLVGTGIQKELFF.

This clonotype came up a few times. The chain is built from TRBV27 and TRBJ2-1; 8 bases agree with TRBD2. After removal of 0 bases from V and 1 base from J, the junction contained 5 bases not matched to a gene. Germline CDR1 MNHEY, CDR2 SMNVEV (reference sequence). The CDR3 contains 17 residues. The CDR3 DNA follows: TGTGCCAGCAGTTTATCGGGCTTAGCGGGGTCCTACAATGAGCAGTTCTTC. As protein: CASSLSGLAGSYNEQFF.

In this sample, this clonotype turned up once. The chain has TRBV14 and TRBJ1-1, with 9 positions matching TRBD1. Germline trimming cut 1 base from V and 3 bases from J; bases unmatched to any gene: 9. The CDR3 extends over 17 amino acids. Germline-derived CDR1 and CDR2 are SGHDN and FVKESK. The CDR3, as DNA: TGTGCCAGCAGCCAAGTCGGGACAGGGTTACGGGACACTGAAGCTTTCTTT. This encodes CASSQVGTGLRDTEAFF. Using reference TRBV14 and TRBJ1-1 for the parts outside the CDR3, the full variable domain is EAGVTQFPSHSVIEKGQTVTLRCDPISGHDNLYWYRRVMGKEIKFLLHFVKESKQDESGMPNNRFLAERTGGTYSTLKVQPAELEDSGVYFCASSQVGTGLRDTEAFFGQGTRLTVV.

The chain has TRBV7-2 and TRBJ2-2; no clear D. The CDR3 is made up of 14 amino acids. Trimming stripped 3 bases from V and 2 bases from J, with 7 bases between. The germline gives CDR1 SGHTA, CDR2 FQGNSA. The CDR3 region is CASSLEANTGELFF. CDR3 DNA sequence: TGTGCCAGCAGCTTGGAAGCCAACACCGGGGAGCTGTTTTTT.

This chain links TRBV12-3 or TRBV12-4 with TRBJ2-1; tentatively, D is TRBD1 or TRBD2 (5 bases each). The CDR3 spans 16 residues. Between the trimmed V and J ends, which lost 6 bases and 9 bases, there was a span of 24 bases. In DNA form, the CDR3 reads TGTGCCAGCAGGCCAGACAGTCTAGCTTTGGGGTCTGAGCAGTTCTTC. Translated: CASRPDSLALGSEQFF.

The V call is TRBV12-5, the J call TRBJ2-1, with TRBD1 as a possible D gene (6 bases). Trimming left V 5 bases short and J 7 bases short, with 18 bases between. The CDR3 sequence is 15 residues long. Germline V CDR1 and CDR2: LGHNT, FRNRAP. The CDR3 DNA is TGTGCTAGTGGTCCGACCAGGGGCCTTGGGAATGAGCAGTTCTTC. This translates into CASGPTRGLGNEQFF.

The V gene is TRBV24-1, the J gene TRBJ2-1, with 7 bases aligning to TRBD2. The germline CDR1 and CDR2 sequences are KGHDR and SFDVKD. The CDR3 covers 15 residues. The ends lost 6 bases at V and 2 bases at J; junction bases unmatched: 6. CDR3 sequence (DNA): TGTGCCACCAGTTCGGCGGGGGACCCCTACAATGAGCAGTTCTTC. This sequence encodes CATSSAGDPYNEQFF.

V gene TRBV11-2 combines with J gene TRBJ2-7; TRBD1 is a possible D gene (5 bases). Germline V gene lookup returns CDR1 SGHAT and CDR2 FQNNGV. The CDR3 extends over 15 amino acids. Trimming removed 1 base at V and 0 bases at J, with 10 bases between. DNA of the CDR3: TGTGCCAGCAGCTTAGGGGCAGGGAACTCCTACGAGCAGTACTTC. Protein sequence: CASSLGAGNSYEQYF.

This sequence joins TRBV3-1 and TRBJ2-1; no reliable D call. V was clipped by 3 bases and J by 0 bases, with 9 bases between them. This CDR3 comprises 15 residues. The germline CDR1 and CDR2 sequences are LGHDT and YNNKEL (reference sequence). The CDR3 spells CASSQGLDSYNEQFF. CDR3 nucleotides: TGTGCCAGCAGCCAGGGCTTAGACTCCTACAATGAGCAGTTCTTC.

This clonotype was observed a few times. The J gene is TRBJ2-5, the V gene TRBV5-1; D is ambiguous. The J call may not be correct, given that the DNA end is closer to TRBJ2-7. The CDR3 sequence is 14 residues long. In germline, CDR1 is SGHRS, CDR2 YFSETQ. CDR3 region: CASSLAAVLDEQYF. The CDR3 DNA reads as TGCGCCAGCAGCTTGGCCGCAGTCTTGGACGAGCAGTACTTC.

J is TRBJ2-5 and V is TRBV18; D remains ambiguous. The DNA end is more similar to TRBJ2-7, so the J call may be wrong. The CDR3 consists of 13 residues. Germline V lookup: CDR1 KGHSH, CDR2 LQKENI. The CDR3 spells CASSPTRHYEQYF. The CDR3 bases are TGTGCCAGCTCTCCGACACGACACTACGAGCAGTACTTC.

A remark on this clonotype: It may be a read error: a sequence one base away is much more abundant. This chain uses TRBV2 with TRBJ2-1; 7 bases are a match to TRBD1. V trimming: 11 bases; J trimming: 3 bases; junction bases outside the gene matches: 10. The CDR3 extends over 14 amino acids. CDR1 and CDR2 (germline): SNHLY, FYNNEI. The CDR3 DNA is TGTGCCTGCGATGACAGGGAAATCTACAATGAGCAGTTCTTC. It is translated as CACDDREIYNEQFF.